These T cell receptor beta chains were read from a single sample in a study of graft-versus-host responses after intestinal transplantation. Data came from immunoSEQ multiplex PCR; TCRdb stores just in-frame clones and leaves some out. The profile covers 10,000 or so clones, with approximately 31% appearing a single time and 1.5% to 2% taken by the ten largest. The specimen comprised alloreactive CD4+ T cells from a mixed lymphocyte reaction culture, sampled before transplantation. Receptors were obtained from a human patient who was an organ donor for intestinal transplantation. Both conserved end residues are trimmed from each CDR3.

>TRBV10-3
AISLAEGETQY
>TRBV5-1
ASSLALRESGNTIY
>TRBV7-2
ASSYRGGAGDNTGELF
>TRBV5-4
ASSLHPGGGVDTQY
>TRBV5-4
ASSGGGAETQY
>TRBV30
AWSVSGGSYEQY
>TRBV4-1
ASSHSGSFYEQY
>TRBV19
ASGETAEKLF
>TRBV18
ASSLLGTANTEAF
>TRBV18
ASSKLLAGLNTDTQY
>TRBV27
ASSTNAGTGNGYT
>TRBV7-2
ASSLRPRGEQY
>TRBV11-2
ASSPTTTTGELF
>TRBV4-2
ASSQPGQGHEQY
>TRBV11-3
ASSKGQGSETQY
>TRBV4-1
ASSQGTGYGYT
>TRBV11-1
ASSPGVYTEAF
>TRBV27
ASSFTGGGQPQH
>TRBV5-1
ASSLVQGTEAF
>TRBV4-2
ASSHNHGGYEQY
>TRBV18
ASSLGQETQY
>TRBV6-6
ASSYPLGAGV
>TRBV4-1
ASSPSLPVLAKNIQY
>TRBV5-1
ASRPGVTDTQY
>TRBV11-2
ASSLERGLRAF
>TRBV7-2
ASSLFDQGLTGNTIY